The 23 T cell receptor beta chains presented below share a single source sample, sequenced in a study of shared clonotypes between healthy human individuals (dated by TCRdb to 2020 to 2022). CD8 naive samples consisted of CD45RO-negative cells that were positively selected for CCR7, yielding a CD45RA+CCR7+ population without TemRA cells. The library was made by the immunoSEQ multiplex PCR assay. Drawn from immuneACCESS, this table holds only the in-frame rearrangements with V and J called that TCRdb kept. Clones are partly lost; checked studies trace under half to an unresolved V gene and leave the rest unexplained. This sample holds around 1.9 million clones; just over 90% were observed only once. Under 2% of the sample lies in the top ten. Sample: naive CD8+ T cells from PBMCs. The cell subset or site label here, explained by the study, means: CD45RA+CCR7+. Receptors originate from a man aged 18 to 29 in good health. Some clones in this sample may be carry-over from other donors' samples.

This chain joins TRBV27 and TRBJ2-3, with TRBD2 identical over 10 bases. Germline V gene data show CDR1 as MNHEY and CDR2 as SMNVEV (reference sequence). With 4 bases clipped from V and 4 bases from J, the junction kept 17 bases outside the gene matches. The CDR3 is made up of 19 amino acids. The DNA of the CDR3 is TGTGCCAGCAGTTCGATTCGGCTAGCGGGAGAGTTCCGCCCAGATACGCAGTATTTT. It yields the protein CASSSIRLAGEFRPDTQYF.

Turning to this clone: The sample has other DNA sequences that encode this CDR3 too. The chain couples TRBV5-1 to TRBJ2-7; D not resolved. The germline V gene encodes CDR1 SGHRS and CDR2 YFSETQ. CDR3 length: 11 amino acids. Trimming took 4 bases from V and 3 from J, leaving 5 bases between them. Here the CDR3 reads CASSIGYEQYF. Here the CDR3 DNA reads TGCGCCAGCAGCATAGGCTACGAGCAGTACTTC.

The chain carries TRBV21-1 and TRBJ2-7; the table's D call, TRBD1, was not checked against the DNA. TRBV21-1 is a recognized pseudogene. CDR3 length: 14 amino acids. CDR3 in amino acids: CASSTGGTSYEQYF. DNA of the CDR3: TGTGCCAGCAGCACAGGGGGGACGTCCTACGAGCAGTACTTC.

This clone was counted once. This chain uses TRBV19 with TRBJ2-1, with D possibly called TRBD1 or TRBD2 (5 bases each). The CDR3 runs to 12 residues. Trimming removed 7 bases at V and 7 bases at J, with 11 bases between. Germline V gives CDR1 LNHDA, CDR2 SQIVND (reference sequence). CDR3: CASIGGSNEQFF. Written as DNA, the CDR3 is TGTGCCAGTATTGGGGGTTCGAATGAGCAGTTCTTC.

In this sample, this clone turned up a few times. This CDR3 is CASSPTTSGRTDTQYF. The CDR3 nucleotides read TGCGCCAGCAGCCCGACCACTAGCGGGAGAACAGATACGCAGTATTTT. The J gene is TRBJ2-3, the V gene TRBV5-1; 11 bases map to TRBD2. Trimming removed 4 bases from V and 3 bases from J; junction bases left unmatched: 7. The CDR3 has 16 amino acids. The germline gives CDR1 SGHRS, CDR2 YFSETQ.

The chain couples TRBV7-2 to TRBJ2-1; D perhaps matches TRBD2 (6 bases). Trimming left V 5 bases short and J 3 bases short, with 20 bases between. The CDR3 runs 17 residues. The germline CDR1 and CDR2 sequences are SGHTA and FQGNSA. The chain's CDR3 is CASSPAGSARLYNEQFF. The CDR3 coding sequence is TGTGCCAGCAGCCCGGCGGGATCGGCACGGCTCTACAATGAGCAGTTCTTC. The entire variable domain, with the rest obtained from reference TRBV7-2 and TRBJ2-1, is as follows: GAGVSQSPSNKVTEKGKDVELRCDPISGHTALYWYRQSLGQGLEFLIYFQGNSAPDKSGLPSDRFSAERTGGSVSTLTIQRTQQEDSAVYLCASSPAGSARLYNEQFFGPGTRLTVL.

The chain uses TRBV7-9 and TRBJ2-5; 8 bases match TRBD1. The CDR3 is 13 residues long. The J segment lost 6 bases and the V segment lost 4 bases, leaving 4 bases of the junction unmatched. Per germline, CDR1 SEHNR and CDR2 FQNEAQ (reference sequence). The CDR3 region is CASSYRQGQTQYF. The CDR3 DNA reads TGTGCCAGCAGCTACCGACAGGGGCAGACCCAGTACTTC.

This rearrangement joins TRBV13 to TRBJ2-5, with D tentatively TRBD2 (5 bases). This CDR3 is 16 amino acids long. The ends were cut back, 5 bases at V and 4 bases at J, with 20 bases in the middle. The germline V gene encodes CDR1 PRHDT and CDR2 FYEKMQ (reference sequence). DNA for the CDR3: TGTGCCAGCAGCCCCCTTCCGGGTAGCGTGGGAGAGACCCAGTACTTC. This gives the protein CASSPLPGSVGETQYF.

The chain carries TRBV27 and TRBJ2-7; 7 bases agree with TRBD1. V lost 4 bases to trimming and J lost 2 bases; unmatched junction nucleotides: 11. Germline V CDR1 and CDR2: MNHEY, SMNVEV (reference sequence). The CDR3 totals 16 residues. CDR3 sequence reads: CASSSPTGRFPYEQYF. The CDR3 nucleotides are TGTGCCAGCAGTTCACCGACAGGGAGATTCCCCTACGAGCAGTACTTC.

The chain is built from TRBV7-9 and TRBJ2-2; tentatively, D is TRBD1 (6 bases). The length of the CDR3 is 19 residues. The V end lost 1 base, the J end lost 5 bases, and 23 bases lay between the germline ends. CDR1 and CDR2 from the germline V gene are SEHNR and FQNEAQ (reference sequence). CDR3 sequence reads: CASSLDWPGHLFKTGELFF. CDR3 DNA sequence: TGTGCCAGCAGCTTAGACTGGCCGGGACACCTTTTCAAAACCGGGGAGCTGTTTTTT. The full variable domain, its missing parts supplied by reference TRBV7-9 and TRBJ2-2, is DTGVSQNPRHKITKRGQNVTFRCDPISEHNRLYWYRQTLGQGPEFLTYFQNEAQLEKSRLLSDRFSAERPKGSFSTLEIQRTEQGDSAMYLCASSLDWPGHLFKTGELFFGEGSRLTVL.

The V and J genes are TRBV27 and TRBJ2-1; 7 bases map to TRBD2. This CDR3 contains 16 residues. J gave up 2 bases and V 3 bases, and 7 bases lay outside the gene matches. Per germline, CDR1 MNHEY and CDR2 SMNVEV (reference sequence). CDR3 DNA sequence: TGTGCCAGCAGTTTGGCCGGCGCGGGAGCCTACAATGAGCAGTTCTTC. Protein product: CASSLAGAGAYNEQFF.

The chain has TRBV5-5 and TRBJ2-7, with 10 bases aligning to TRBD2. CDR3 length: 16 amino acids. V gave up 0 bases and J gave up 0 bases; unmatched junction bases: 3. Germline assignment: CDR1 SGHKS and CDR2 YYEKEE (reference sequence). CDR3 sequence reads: CASSLGLAGPSYEQYF. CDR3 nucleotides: TGTGCCAGCAGCTTGGGACTAGCGGGCCCCTCCTACGAGCAGTACTTC.

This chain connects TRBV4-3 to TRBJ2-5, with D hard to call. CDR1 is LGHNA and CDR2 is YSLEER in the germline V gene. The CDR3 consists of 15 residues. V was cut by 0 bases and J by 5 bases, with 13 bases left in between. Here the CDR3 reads CASSQDDLPSETQYF. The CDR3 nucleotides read TGCGCCAGCAGCCAAGATGACCTACCCTCGGAGACCCAGTACTTC.

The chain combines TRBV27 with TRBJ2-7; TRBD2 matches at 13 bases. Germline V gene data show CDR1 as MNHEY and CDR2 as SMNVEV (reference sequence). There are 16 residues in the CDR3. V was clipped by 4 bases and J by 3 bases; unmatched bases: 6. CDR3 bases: TGTGCCAGCAGTTCTCCCCGACTAGCGGGAGGCTACGAGCAGTACTTC. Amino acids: CASSSPRLAGGYEQYF.

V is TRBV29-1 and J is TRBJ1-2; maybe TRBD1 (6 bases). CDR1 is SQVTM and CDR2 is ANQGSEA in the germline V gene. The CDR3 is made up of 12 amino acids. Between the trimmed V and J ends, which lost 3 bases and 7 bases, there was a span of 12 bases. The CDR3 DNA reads TGCAGCGTTGAGGGCCCAGGGGCTGGCTACACCTTC. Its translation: CSVEGPGAGYTF. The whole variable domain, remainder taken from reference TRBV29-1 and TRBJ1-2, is SAVISQKPSRDICQRGTSLTIQCQVDSQVTMMFWYRQQPGQSLTLIATANQGSEATYESGFVIDKFPISRPNLTFSTLTVSNMSPEDSSIYLCSVEGPGAGYTFGSGTRLTVV.

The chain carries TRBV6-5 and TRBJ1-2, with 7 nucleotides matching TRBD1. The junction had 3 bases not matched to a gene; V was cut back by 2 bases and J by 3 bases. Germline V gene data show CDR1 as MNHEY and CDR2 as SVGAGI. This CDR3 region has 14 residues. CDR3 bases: TGTGCCAGCAGTTACGACAGGGACTACTATGGCTACACCTTC. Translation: CASSYDRDYYGYTF.

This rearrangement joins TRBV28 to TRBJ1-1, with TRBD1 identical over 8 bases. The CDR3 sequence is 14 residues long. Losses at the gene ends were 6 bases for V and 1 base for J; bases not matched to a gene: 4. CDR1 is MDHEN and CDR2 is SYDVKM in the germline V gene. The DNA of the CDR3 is TGTGCCAGCAGCCAACAGGGGGGGAACACTGAAGCTTTCTTT. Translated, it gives CASSQQGGNTEAFF.

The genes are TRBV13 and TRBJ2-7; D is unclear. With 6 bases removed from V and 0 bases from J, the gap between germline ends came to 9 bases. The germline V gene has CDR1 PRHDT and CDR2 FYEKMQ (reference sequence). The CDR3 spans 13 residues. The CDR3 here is CASSPVISYEQYF. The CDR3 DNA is TGTGCCAGCAGTCCGGTCATCTCCTACGAGCAGTACTTC.

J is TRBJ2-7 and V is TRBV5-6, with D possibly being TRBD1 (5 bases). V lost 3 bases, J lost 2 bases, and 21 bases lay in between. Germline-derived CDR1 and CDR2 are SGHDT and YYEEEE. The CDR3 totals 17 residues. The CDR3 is CASSSTPGTGFPYEQYF. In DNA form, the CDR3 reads TGTGCCAGCAGCTCGACACCCGGTACAGGTTTTCCCTACGAGCAGTACTTC.

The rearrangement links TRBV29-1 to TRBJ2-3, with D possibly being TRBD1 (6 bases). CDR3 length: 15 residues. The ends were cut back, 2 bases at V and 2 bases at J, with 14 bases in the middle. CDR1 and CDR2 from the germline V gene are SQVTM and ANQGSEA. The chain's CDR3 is CSVETGQGNTDTQYF. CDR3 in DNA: TGCAGCGTTGAAACCGGGCAGGGGAACACAGATACGCAGTATTTT.

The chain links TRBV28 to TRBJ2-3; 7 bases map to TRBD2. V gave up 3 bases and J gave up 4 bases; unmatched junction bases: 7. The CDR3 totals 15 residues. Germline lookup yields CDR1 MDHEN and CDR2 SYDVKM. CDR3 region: CASSFHGEGPDTQYF. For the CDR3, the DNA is TGTGCCAGCAGTTTTCACGGGGAGGGTCCAGATACGCAGTATTTT.

CDR3 residues: CSVEGGRGDNEQFF. CDR3 bases: TGCAGCGTTGAAGGGGGTAGGGGAGACAATGAGCAGTTCTTC. The V call is TRBV29-1, the J call TRBJ2-1; D tentatively fits TRBD1 or TRBD2 (5 bases each). Germline assignment: CDR1 SQVTM and CDR2 ANQGSEA. The CDR3 length is 14 residues. V gave up 1 base and J gave up 5 bases, with 12 bases separating them.

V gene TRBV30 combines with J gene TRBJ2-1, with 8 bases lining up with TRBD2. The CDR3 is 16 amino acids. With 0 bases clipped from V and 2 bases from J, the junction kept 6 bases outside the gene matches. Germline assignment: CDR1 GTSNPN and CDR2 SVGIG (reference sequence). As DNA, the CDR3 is TGTGCCTGGAGTGTCGAACTAGCGGCAACCTACAATGAGCAGTTCTTC. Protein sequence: CAWSVELAATYNEQFF.